One sample yielded the 10 T cell receptor beta chains listed below, sequenced in a study of T cell repertoires in cytomegalovirus infection. Antigen specificity for these receptors is unknown. TCRdb analysed the reads with MiXCR anew, one entry per CDR3 protein. The sample has 450,000 to 600,000 distinct CDR3 sequences, approximately 42% seen once. The specimen comprised cultured PBMCs, sampled from culture after CMV antigen stimulation. Receptors originate from a human donor in good health (CMV status not recorded). Some clones in this sample may be carry-over from other donors' samples.

In this sample, this clonotype turned up once. The chain is built from TRBV6-5 and TRBJ2-1; weak D call: TRBD2 (5 bases). With 0 bases removed from V and 0 bases from J, the gap between germline ends came to 9 bases. CDR1 MNHEY and CDR2 SVGAGI come from the germline V gene. This CDR3 is built from 16 residues. CDR3 coding DNA: TGTGCCAGCAGTTACTCCGGACTCCGCTCCTACAATGAGCAGTTCTTC. Residues: CASSYSGLRSYNEQFF.

V and J are TRBV5-1 and TRBJ1-6, with TRBD1 matching 8 bases. Germline-derived CDR1 and CDR2 are SGHRS and YFSETQ. The CDR3 contains 15 residues. V shed 0 bases, J shed 10 bases, and the junction held 6 bases outside the gene matches. Here the CDR3 DNA reads TGCGCCAGCAGCTTGGCCGGACAGGGTGAATCACCCCTCCACTTT. Amino acids: CASSLAGQGESPLHF.

This clonotype was detected only a few times. J is TRBJ2-1 and V is TRBV7-2; D may correspond to TRBD1 or TRBD2 (5 bases each). Trimming pared 7 bases from V and 7 bases from J, leaving 17 bases between. CDR3 size: 14 residues. Germline V gene lookup returns CDR1 SGHTA and CDR2 FQGNSA. This chain's CDR3 is CASTDRPGPNEQFF. In DNA form, the CDR3 reads TGTGCCAGCACCGACCGCCCGGGGCCAAATGAGCAGTTCTTC. Looking up the rest from reference TRBV7-2 and TRBJ2-1 gives the full variable domain: GAGVSQSPSNKVTEKGKDVELRCDPISGHTALYWYRQSLGQGLEFLIYFQGNSAPDKSGLPSDRFSAERTGGSVSTLTIQRTQQEDSAVYLCASTDRPGPNEQFFGPGTRLTVL.

J is TRBJ1-1 and V is TRBV7-9; TRBD1 matches 9 bases. Trimming at V came to 5 bases and at J to 8 bases, leaving 3 bases not matched to a gene. Germline V lookup: CDR1 SEHNR, CDR2 FQNEAQ (reference sequence). The CDR3 spans 12 residues. This chain's CDR3 is CASSLGTGEAFF. For the CDR3, the DNA is TGTGCCAGCAGCCTTGGGACAGGGGAAGCTTTCTTT.

This clonotype has at least ten counts. The rearrangement joins TRBV7-2 to TRBJ2-1, with 12 bases fitting TRBD1. Germline V lookup: CDR1 SGHTA, CDR2 FQGNSA. V was pared by 8 bases and J by 6 bases, with 5 bases of the junction left unmatched. The CDR3 covers 14 residues. For the CDR3, the DNA is TGTGCCAGCCAAAGGGGACAGGGGGCCAATGAGCAGTTCTTC. Translation gives CASQRGQGANEQFF.

The chain carries TRBV7-9 and TRBJ1-3; D ambiguous. CDR1 SEHNR and CDR2 FQNEAQ come from the germline V gene (reference sequence). The CDR3 runs to 14 residues. The V gene lost 6 bases and the J gene lost 0 bases, with 9 bases spanning the gap. The CDR3 sequence is CASRAGVSGNTIYF. The CDR3 DNA is TGTGCCAGCAGAGCCGGGGTCTCTGGAAACACCATATATTTT.

This clonotype was seen only a few times. CDR3 DNA: TGTGCCAGCATGTCGAGCGGGAGTAAGGAGACCCAGTACTTC. Its translation: CASMSSGSKETQYF. V and J are TRBV12-3 or TRBV12-4 and TRBJ2-5; 8 bases match TRBD2. The CDR3 extends over 14 amino acids. V lost 7 bases to trimming and J lost 5 bases; unmatched junction nucleotides: 9.

The chain combines TRBV6-6 with TRBJ2-5; possibly TRBD1 for D (6 bases). V was clipped by 11 bases and J by 4 bases, with 14 bases between them. In germline, CDR1 is MNHNY, CDR2 SVGAGI (reference sequence). This CDR3 has 12 amino acids. The CDR3 DNA sequence: TGTGCCGCCAGGGACACGAGAGAGACCCAGTACTTC. Translation gives CAARDTRETQYF.

The V call is TRBV18, the J call TRBJ1-4; 7 bases match TRBD1. The CDR3 runs to 15 residues. Germline V CDR1 and CDR2: KGHSH, LQKENI. Trimming at V came to 0 bases and at J to 8 bases, leaving 6 bases not matched to a gene. The CDR3 here is CASSPPETGNEKLFF. The CDR3 nucleotides read TGTGCCAGCTCACCACCTGAGACAGGGAACGAAAAACTGTTTTTT.

This clonotype was detected ten times or more. The chain recombines TRBV7-2 with TRBJ2-3, with D possibly being TRBD2 (6 bases). CDR1 SGHTA and CDR2 FQGNSA come from the germline V gene. Deletions cut 2 bases from V and 2 bases from J, with 11 bases between. The CDR3 has 15 residues. In DNA form, the CDR3 reads TGTGCCAGCAGCTTATTTGGACTACTCACAGATACGCAGTATTTT. It codes for CASSLFGLLTDTQYF.